This T cell receptor beta chain came from a study of T cells in Graves' hyperthyroidism and ophthalmopathy. When ophthalmopathy did not progress within 18 months, Graves' hyperthyroidism was considered stable. Fresh 10 ml peripheral blood yielded PBMCs. Study findings and constraints: A median roughly six months before onset, the model predicted ophthalmopathy. Most clonotypes expanded in the thyroid (above 0.001) were also present in blood.

To note about this clonotype: Antigen: not known.

Regions amplified from RNA transcripts were the TCR beta CDR3 regions. First-round RT-PCR with HTBI primers amplified the TCR CDR3 region. TCRdb processed the multiplex PCR reads anew with MiXCR; each CDR3 protein has one entry. Of roughly 740,000 distinct CDR3 sequences detected, over 15% appear once; the ten largest clones hold around 8%. The CDR3 has 11 amino acids. Germline loops: CDR1 SQVTM, CDR2 ANQGSEA. V gave up 4 bases and J gave up 9 bases, with 10 bases separating them. The chain has TRBV29-1 and TRBJ2-1; D remains ambiguous. The TCR sequence derives from a man younger than 30 with Graves' hyperthyroidism. Sequenced: blood. In DNA form, the CDR3 reads TGCAGCGTTGTACGGCCCTCTGAGCAGTTCTTC. Residues: CSVVRPSEQFF.